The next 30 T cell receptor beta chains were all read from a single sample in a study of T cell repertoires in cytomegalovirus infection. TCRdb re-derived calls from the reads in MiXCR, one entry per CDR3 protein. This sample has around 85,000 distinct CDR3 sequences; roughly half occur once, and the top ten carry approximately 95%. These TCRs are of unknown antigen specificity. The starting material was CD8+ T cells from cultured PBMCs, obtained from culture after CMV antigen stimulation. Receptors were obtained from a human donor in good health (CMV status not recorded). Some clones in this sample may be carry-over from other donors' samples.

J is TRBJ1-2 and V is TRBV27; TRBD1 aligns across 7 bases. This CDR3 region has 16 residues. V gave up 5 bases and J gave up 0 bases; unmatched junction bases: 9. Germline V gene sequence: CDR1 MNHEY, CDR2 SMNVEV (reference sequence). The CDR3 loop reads CASSLGQTYSNYGYTF. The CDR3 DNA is TGTGCCAGCAGTCTGGGACAGACCTATTCTAACTATGGCTACACCTTC.

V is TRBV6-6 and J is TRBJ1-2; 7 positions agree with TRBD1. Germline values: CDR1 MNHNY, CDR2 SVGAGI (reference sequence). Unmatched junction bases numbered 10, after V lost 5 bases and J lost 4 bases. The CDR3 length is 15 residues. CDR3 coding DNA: TGTGCCAGCAGTAAACTATTGACAGGGACCTATGGCTACACCTTC. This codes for CASSKLLTGTYGYTF.

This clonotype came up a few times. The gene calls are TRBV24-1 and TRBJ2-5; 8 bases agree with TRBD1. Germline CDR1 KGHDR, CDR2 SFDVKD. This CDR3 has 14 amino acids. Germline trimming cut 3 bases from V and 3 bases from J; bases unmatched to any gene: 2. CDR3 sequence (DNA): TGTGCCACCAGTGATGTGACAGGGGAAGAGACCCAGTACTTC. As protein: CATSDVTGEETQYF.

The CDR3 region has the DNA TGTGCCAGCAGACCTAGCGGGGGGGTCACACAAGAGACCCAGTACTTC. Translating it yields CASRPSGGVTQETQYF. The rearrangement joins TRBV12-3 or TRBV12-4 to TRBJ2-5, with TRBD2 identical over 12 bases. The CDR3 extends over 16 amino acids. V was pared by 6 bases and J by 2 bases, with 7 bases of the junction left unmatched.

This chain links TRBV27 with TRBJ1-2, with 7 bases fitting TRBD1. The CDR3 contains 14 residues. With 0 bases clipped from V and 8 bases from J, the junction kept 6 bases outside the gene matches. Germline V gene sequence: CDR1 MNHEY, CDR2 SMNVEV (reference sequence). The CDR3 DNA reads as TGTGCCAGCAGTTTATCGGCAGGGGGGTACGGCTACACCTTC. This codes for CASSLSAGGYGYTF.

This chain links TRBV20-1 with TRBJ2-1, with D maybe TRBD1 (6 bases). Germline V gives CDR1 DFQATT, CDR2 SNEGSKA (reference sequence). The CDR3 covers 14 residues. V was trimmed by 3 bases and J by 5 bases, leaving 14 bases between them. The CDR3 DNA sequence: TGCAGTGCTAGCACAGGGATAGGCGACAATGAGCAGTTCTTC. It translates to CSASTGIGDNEQFF.

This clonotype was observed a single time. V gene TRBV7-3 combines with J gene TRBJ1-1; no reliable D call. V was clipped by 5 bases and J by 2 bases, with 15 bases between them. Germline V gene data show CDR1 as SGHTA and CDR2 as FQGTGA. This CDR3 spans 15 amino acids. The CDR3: CASSPTRRENTEAFF. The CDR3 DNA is TGTGCCAGCAGCCCGACCCGAAGGGAAAACACTGAAGCTTTCTTT.

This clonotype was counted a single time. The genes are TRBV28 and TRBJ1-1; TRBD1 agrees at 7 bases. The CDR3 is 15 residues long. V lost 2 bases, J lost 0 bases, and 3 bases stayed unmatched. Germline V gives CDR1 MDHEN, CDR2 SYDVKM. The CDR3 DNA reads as TGTGCCAGCAGTTTAGCTGGACAGGTGAACACTGAAGCTTTCTTT. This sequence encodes CASSLAGQVNTEAFF.

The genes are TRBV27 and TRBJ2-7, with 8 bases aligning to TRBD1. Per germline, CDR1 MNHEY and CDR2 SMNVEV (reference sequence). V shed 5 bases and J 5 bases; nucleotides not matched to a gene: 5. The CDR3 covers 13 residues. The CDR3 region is CASSPGTGNEQYF. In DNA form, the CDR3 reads TGTGCCAGCAGTCCTGGGACAGGTAACGAGCAGTACTTC.

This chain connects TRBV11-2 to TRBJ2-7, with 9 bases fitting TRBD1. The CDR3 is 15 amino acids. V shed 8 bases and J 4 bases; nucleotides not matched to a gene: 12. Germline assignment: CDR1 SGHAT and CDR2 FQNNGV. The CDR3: CASHFGGTGRYEQYF. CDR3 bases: TGTGCCAGCCACTTTGGCGGGACAGGGCGTTACGAGCAGTACTTC. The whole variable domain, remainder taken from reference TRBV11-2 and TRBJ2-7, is EAGVAQSPRYKIIEKRQSVAFWCNPISGHATLYWYQQILGQGPKLLIQFQNNGVVDDSQLPKDRFSAERLKGVDSTLKIQPAKLEDSAVYLCASHFGGTGRYEQYFGPGTRLTVT.

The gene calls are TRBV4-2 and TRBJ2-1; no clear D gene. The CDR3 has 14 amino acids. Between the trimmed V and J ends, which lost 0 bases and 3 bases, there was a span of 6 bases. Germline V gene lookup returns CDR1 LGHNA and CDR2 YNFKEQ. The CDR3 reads CASSQEGGYNEQFF. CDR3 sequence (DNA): TGTGCCAGCAGCCAAGAAGGTGGCTACAATGAGCAGTTCTTC.

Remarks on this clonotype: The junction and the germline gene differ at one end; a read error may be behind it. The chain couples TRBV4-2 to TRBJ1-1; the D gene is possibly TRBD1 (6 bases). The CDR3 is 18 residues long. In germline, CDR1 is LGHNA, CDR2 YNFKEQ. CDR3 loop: CASSQGASLDRMNTEAFF. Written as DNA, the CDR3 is TGTGCCAGCAGCCAAGGGGCTTCTTTAGACAGGATGAATACTGAAGCTTTCTTT.

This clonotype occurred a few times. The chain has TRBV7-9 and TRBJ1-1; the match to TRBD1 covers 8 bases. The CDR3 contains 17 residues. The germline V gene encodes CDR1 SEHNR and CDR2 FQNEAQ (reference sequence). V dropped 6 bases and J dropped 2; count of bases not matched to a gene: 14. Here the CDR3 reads CASSSGQVNYVNTEAFF. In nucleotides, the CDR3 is TGTGCCAGCAGTTCGGGACAGGTCAATTATGTTAACACTGAAGCTTTCTTT.

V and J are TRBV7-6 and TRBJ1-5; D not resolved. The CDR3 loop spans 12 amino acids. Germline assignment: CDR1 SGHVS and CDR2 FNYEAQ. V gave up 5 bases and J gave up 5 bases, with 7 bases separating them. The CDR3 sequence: CASSLTDQPQHF. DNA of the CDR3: TGTGCCAGCAGCCTAACTGATCAGCCCCAGCATTTT.

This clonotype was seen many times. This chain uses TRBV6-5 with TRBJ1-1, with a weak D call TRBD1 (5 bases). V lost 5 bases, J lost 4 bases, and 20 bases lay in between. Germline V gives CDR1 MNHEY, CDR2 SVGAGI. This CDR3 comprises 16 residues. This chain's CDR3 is CASSLLGAGGGTEAFF. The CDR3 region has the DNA TGTGCCAGCAGTCTCCTAGGGGCGGGAGGTGGCACTGAAGCTTTCTTT.

CDR3 region: CSARKDRVGEQYF. CDR3 coding DNA: TGCAGTGCTAGAAAAGACAGGGTAGGGGAGCAGTACTTC. The V and J genes are TRBV20-1 and TRBJ2-7; 7 nucleotides agree with TRBD1. The CDR3 consists of 13 residues. CDR1 is DFQATT and CDR2 is SNEGSKA in the germline V gene (reference sequence). The V and J ends lost 2 bases and 7 bases, in that order; junction bases with no gene match: 8.

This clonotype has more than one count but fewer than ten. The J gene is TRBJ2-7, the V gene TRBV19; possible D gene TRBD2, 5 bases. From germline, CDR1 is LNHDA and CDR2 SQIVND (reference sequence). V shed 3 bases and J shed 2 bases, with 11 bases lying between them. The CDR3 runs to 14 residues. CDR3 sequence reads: CASSILPGAYEQYF. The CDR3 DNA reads TGTGCCAGTAGTATTTTACCCGGGGCCTACGAGCAGTACTTC.

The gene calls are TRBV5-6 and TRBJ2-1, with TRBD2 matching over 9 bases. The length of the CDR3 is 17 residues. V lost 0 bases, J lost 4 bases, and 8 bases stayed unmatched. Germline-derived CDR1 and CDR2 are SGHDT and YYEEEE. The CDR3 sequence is CASSLGAAGGLYNEQFF. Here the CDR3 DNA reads TGTGCCAGCAGCTTGGGGGCGGCGGGGGGGCTTTACAATGAGCAGTTCTTC.

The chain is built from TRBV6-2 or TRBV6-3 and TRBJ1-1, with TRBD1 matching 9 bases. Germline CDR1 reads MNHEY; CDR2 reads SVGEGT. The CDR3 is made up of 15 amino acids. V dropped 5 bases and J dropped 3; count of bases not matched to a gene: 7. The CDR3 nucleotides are TGTGCCAGCAGTGAAGTCCGGGACAGGGACACTGAAGCTTTCTTT. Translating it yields CASSEVRDRDTEAFF.

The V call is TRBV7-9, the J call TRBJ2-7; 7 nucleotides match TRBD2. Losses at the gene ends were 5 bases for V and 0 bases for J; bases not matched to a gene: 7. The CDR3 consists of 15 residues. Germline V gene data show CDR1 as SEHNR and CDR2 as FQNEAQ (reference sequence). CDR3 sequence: CASSRFGLDSYEQYF. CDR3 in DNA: TGTGCCAGCAGCCGCTTCGGACTAGACTCCTACGAGCAGTACTTC.

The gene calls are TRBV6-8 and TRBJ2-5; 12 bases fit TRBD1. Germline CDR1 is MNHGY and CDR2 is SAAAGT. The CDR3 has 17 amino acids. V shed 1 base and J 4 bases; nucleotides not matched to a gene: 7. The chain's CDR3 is CASSYFRDRGRGETQYF. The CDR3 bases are TGTGCCAGCAGTTACTTCCGGGACAGGGGGCGAGGAGAGACCCAGTACTTC.

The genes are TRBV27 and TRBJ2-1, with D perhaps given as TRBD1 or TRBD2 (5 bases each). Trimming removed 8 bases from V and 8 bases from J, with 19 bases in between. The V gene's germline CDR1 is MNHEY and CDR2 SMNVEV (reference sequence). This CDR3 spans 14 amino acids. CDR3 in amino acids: CASRRGPRSDEQFF. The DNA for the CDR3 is TGTGCCAGCCGTAGGGGACCACGGTCCGATGAGCAGTTCTTC.

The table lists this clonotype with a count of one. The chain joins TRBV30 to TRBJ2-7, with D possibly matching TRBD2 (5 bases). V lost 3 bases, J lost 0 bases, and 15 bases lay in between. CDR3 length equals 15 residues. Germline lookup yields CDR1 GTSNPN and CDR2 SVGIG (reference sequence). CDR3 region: CAWSFGLGSSYEQYF. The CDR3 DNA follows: TGTGCCTGGAGCTTCGGACTGGGGAGCTCCTACGAGCAGTACTTC.

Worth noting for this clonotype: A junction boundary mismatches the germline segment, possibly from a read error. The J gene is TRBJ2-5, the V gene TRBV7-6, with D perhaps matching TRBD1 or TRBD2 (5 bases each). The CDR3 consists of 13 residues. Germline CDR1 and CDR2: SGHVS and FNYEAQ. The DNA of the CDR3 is TGTGCCAGCAGCTTAGCGAAGGGGACCTCTTTGGTCTTC. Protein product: CASSLAKGTSLVF.

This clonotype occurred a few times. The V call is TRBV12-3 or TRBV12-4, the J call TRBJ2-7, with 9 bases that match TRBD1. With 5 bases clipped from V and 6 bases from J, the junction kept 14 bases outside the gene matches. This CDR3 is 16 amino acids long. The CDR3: CASSHWGGTGPLEQYF. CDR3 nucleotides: TGTGCCAGCAGTCACTGGGGGGGGACAGGGCCCCTCGAGCAGTACTTC.

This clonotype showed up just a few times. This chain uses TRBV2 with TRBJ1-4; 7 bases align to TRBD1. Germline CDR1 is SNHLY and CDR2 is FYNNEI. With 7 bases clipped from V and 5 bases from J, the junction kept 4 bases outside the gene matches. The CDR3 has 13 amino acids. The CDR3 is CASTRGQNEKLFF. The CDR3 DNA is TGTGCCAGCACCCGGGGACAGAATGAAAAACTGTTTTTT.

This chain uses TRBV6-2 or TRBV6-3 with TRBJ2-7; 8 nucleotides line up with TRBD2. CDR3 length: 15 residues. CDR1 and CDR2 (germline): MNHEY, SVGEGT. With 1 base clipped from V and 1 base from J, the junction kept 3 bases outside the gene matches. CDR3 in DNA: TGTGCCAGCAGTTACTGGAGCGGGGGTTCCTACGAGCAGTACTTC. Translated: CASSYWSGGSYEQYF.

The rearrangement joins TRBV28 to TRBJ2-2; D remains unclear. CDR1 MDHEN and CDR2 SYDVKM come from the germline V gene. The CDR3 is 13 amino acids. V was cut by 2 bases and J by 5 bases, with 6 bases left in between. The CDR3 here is CASSLRPTGELFF. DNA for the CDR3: TGTGCCAGCAGTTTAAGACCTACCGGGGAGCTGTTTTTT.

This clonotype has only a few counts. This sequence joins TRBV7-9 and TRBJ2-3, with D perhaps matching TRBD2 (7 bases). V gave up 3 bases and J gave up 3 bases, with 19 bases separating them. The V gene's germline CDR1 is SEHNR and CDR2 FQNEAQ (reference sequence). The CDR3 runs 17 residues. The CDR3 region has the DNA TGTGCCAGCAGCTTCCCCGATGAGGGGGGGAGGACAGATACGCAGTATTTT. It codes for CASSFPDEGGRTDTQYF.

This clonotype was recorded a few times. The CDR3 here is CASSSPSGGVIYTDTQYF. The CDR3 DNA sequence: TGTGCCAGCAGCTCTCCTAGCGGGGGCGTTATATACACAGATACGCAGTATTTT. The chain joins TRBV9 to TRBJ2-3; 10 bases agree with TRBD2. V dropped 4 bases and J dropped 2; count of bases not matched to a gene: 13. The germline V gene encodes CDR1 SGDLS and CDR2 YYNGEE. This CDR3 is 18 amino acids long.